This TCR beta chain stems from a study of shared clonotypes between healthy human individuals. The assay ran at deep level. Some clones are missing from TCRdb's copy, which holds only in-frame ones; the method was immunoSEQ multiplex PCR. The sample includes hundreds of thousands of clones, about 91% seen only once; the top ten take less than 25%. Naivety among CD8 cells was defined by CD45RO negativity and positive CCR7 selection, thereby excluding terminally differentiated effector memory CD45RA+ cells. General study findings and limits: All-four-donor shared clonotypes had higher generation probabilities than non-shared clonotypes did.

As concerns this clone: Its matching antigen is unknown.

The sequencing input was naive CD8+ T cells sorted from blood. The receptor was isolated from a man under 40 in good health.

The CDR3 sequence is CASSGLAASTDTQYF. The CDR3 DNA is TGCGCCAGCAGCGGACTAGCGGCTAGCACAGATACGCAGTATTTT. This chain links TRBV4-1 with TRBJ2-3, with TRBD2 identical over 10 bases. The ends lost 5 bases at V and 0 bases at J; junction bases unmatched: 2. Germline V gives CDR1 MGHRA, CDR2 YSYEKL. The CDR3 length is 15 residues.